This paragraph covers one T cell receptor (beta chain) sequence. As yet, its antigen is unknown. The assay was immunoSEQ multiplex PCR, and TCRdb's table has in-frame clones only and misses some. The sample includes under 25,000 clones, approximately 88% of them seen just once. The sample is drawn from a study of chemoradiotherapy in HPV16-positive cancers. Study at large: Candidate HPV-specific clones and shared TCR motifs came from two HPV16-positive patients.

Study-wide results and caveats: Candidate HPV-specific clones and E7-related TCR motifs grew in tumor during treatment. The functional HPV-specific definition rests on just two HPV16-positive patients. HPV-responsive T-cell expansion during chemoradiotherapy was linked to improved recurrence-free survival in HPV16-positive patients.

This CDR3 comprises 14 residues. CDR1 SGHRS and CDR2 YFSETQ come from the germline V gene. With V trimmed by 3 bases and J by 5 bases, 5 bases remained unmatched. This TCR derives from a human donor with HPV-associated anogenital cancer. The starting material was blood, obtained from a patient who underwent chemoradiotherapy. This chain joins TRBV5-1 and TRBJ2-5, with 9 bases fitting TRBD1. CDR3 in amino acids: CASSSDRGGETQYF. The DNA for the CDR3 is TGCGCCAGCAGCTCGGACAGGGGCGGGGAGACCCAGTACTTC.